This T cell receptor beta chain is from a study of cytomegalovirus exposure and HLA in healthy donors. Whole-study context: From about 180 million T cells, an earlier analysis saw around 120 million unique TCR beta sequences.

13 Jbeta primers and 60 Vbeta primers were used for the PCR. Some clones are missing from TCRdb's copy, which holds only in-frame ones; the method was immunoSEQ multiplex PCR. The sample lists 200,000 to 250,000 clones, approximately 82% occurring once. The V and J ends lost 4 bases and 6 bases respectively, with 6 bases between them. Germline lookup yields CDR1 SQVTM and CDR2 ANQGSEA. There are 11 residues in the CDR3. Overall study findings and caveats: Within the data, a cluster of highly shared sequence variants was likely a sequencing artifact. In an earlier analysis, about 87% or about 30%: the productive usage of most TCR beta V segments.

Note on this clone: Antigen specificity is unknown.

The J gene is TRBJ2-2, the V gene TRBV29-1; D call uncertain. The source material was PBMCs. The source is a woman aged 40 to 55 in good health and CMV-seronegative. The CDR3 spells CSVAVAGELFF. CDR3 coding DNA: TGCAGCGTTGCGGTGGCCGGGGAGCTGTTTTTT.